This T cell receptor (beta chain) derives from a study of T cell repertoires in cytomegalovirus infection. Study information: Public TCR beta signatures provided an indication of both CMV infection and a matching HLA type.

Germline CDR1 MGHRA, CDR2 YSYEKL. This CDR3 has 15 residues. The V end lost 0 bases, the J end lost 6 bases, and 15 bases lay between the germline ends. Whole-study results and caveats: There were HLA-C-restricted CMV-specific TCR beta clonotypes dominating the ex vivo response. Carriage of CMV together with the relevant HLA was identifiable through cumulative public TCR beta family frequency.

Via MiXCR, TCRdb re-called the reads, giving one row per CDR3 protein. The sample comprises tens of thousands of distinct CDR3 sequences, about a fifth of which are singletons, and 80% to 90% rests with the top ten. In this sample, this clonotype turned up a few times. What it recognizes is unknown. This chain joins TRBV4-1 and TRBJ2-7; the D gene could be TRBD1 or TRBD2 (6 bases each). The source was CD8+ T cells from cultured PBMCs, collected from culture after CMV antigen stimulation. This TCR was recovered from a human donor in good health (CMV status not recorded). Some clones in this sample may be carry-over from other donors' samples. CDR3 sequence: CASSQDDGGYPEQYF. CDR3 DNA sequence: TGCGCCAGCAGCCAAGACGACGGGGGCTACCCCGAGCAGTACTTC.